This T cell receptor beta chain is drawn from a study of blood T cells in healthy people across ages. Together with a sample-barcoded 5' primer, a J-beta primer mix was included in a second PCR lasting about 6 to 11 cycles. From the 5' RACE reads, TCRdb called clonotypes with MiXCR, one entry per CDR3 protein. The profile covers 1.4 million to 1.5 million distinct CDR3 sequences, with approximately 40% appearing a single time and roughly 7.9% taken by the ten largest. The V gene end was trimmed by 2 bases and the J gene end by 4 bases; junction bases not matched to a gene: 14. CDR3 size: 20 residues. Germline V gives CDR1 SGHAT, CDR2 FQNNGV.

The chain uses TRBV11-2 and TRBJ2-7; 16 nucleotides match TRBD2. This TCR came from a woman aged 18-29 years in good health. The sequenced sample was blood. CDR3: CASSLPVDGTSGRAGYEQYF. CDR3 nucleotide sequence: TGTGCCAGCAGCTTACCCGTTGATGGGACTAGCGGGAGGGCCGGGTACGAGCAGTACTTC.